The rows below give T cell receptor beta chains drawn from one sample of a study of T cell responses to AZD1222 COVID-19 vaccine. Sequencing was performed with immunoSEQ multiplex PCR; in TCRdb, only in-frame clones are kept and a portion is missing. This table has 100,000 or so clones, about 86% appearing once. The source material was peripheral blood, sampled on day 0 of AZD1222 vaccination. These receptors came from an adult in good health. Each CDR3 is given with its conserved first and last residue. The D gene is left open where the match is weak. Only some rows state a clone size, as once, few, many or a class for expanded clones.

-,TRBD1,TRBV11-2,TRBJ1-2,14,CASHTQGAGYGYTF,TGTGCCAGCCACACACAGGGGGCGGGCTATGGCTACACCTTC
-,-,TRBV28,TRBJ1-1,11,CASSPLGEAFF,TGTGCCAGCAGTCCCCTTGGTGAAGCTTTCTTT
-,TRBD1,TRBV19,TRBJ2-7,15,CASSSGTGRVYEQYF,TGTGCCAGTAGTAGTGGGACAGGGAGGGTCTACGAGCAGTACTTC
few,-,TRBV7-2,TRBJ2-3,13,CASSFISTDTQYF,TGTGCCAGCAGCTTCATCAGCACAGATACGCAGTATTTT
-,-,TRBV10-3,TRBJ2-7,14,CAISEGATSYEQYF,TGTGCCATCAGTGAAGGGGCTACATCCTACGAGCAGTACTTC
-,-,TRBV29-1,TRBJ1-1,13,CSVEWGRDTEAFF,TGCAGCGTTGAATGGGGGAGGGACACTGAAGCTTTCTTT
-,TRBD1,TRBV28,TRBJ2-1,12,CASSLIGTGGFF,TGTGCCAGCAGTTTAATTGGGACAGGGGGGTTCTTC
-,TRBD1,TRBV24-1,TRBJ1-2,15,CATSDPGQGIVGYTF,TGTGCCACCAGTGATCCCGGACAGGGCATCGTTGGCTACACCTTC
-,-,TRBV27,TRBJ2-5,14,CASSLGQGRETQYF,TGTGCCAGCAGTTTAGGGCAGGGTCGGGAGACCCAGTACTTC
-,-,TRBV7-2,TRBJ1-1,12,CASGRQNTEAFF,TGTGCCAGCGGCAGGCAGAACACTGAAGCTTTCTTT
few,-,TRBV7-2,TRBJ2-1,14,CASSLGLAAGEQFF,TGTGCCAGCAGCTTAGGACTGGCCGCCGGTGAGCAGTTCTTC
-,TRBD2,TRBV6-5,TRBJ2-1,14,CASRPGRAGGEQFF,TGTGCCAGCAGACCAGGCAGGGCGGGAGGTGAGCAGTTCTTC
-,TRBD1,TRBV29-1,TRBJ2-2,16,CSAGTARGPNTGELFF,TGCAGCGCAGGGACAGCCCGAGGTCCGAACACCGGGGAGCTGTTTTTT
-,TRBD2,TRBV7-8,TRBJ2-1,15,CASSLRLAVYNEQFF,TGTGCCAGCAGCTTGCGACTAGCCGTCTACAATGAGCAGTTCTTC
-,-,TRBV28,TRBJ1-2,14,CASTGGRPNYGYTF,TGTGCCAGCACCGGGGGCCGACCTAACTATGGCTACACCTTC
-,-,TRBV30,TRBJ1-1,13,CAWSVVQGHEAFF,TGTGCCTGGAGTGTGGTGCAGGGCCATGAAGCTTTCTTT
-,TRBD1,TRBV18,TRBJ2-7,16,CASSERQGMGPYEQYF,TGTGCCAGCTCAGAGAGACAGGGGATGGGCCCCTACGAGCAGTACTTC
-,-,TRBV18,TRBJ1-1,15,CASSPSLTPNTEAFF,TGTGCCAGCTCACCATCACTAACGCCGAACACTGAAGCTTTCTTT
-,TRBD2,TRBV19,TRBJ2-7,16,CASSIGSGSYSYEQYF,TGTGCCAGTAGTATTGGCAGCGGGAGCTACTCCTACGAGCAGTACTTC
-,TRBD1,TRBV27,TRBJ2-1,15,CASSPRGQGADEQFF,TGTGCCAGCAGTCCCAGGGGACAGGGGGCTGATGAGCAGTTCTTC
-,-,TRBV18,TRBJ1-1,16,CASSPQGLFMNTEAFF,TGTGCCAGCTCACCACAGGGACTCTTCATGAACACTGAAGCTTTCTTT
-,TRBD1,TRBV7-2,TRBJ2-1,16,CASSFPATGTNNEQFF,TGTGCCAGCAGCTTCCCAGCGACAGGGACAAACAATGAGCAGTTCTTC
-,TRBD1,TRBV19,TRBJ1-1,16,CASSPDRGEFNTEAFF,TGTGCCAGTAGTCCGGACAGGGGTGAGTTCAACACTGAAGCTTTCTTT
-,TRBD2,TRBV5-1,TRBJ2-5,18,CASSLGAGLASGKETQYF,TGCGCCAGCAGCTTGGGCGCTGGTTTAGCTAGCGGTAAAGAGACCCAGTACTTC
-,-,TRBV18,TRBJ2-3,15,CASSPPRERRDTQYF,TGTGCCAGCTCACCACCGCGGGAACGGAGAGATACGCAGTATTTT
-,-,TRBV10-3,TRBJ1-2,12,CAIGTGRVGYTF,TGTGCCATCGGTACAGGGCGAGTTGGCTACACCTTC
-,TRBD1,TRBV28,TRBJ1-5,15,CASSLGTGGNQPQHF,TGTGCCAGCAGTTTAGGGACAGGGGGCAATCAGCCCCAGCATTTT
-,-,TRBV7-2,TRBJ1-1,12,CASSLGFIEAFF,TGTGCCAGCAGCTTAGGGTTTATTGAAGCTTTCTTT
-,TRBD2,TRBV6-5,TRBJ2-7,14,CASLRTSGSYEQYF,TGTGCCAGTCTTCGGACTAGCGGTTCCTACGAGCAGTACTTC
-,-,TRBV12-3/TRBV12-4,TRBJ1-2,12,CASSLLGYGYTF,TGTGCCAGCAGTTTATTGGGCTATGGCTACACCTTC
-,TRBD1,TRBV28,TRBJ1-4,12,CASSTRQGGLFF,TGTGCCAGCAGCACCCGCCAGGGGGGACTGTTTTTT
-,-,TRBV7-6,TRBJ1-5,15,CASSLGGARNQPQHF,TGTGCCAGCAGCTTAGGGGGCGCGCGCAATCAGCCCCAGCATTTT
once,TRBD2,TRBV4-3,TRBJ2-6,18,CASSPRLALSSGANVLTF,TGCGCCAGCAGTCCAAGACTAGCGTTGAGCTCTGGGGCCAACGTCCTGACTTTC
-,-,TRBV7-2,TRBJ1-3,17,CASSLSWGAGSGNTIYF,TGTGCCAGCAGCTTAAGTTGGGGGGCCGGCTCTGGAAACACCATATATTTT
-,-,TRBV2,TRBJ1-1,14,CASSTSGLNTEAFF,TGTGCCAGCAGTACCTCAGGGCTGAACACTGAAGCTTTCTTT
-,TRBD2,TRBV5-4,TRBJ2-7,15,CASSLGLAGADEQYF,TGTGCCAGCAGCTTGGGACTAGCGGGAGCGGACGAGCAGTACTTC
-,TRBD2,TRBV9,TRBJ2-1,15,CASSVGSGEFNEQFF,TGTGCCAGCAGCGTAGGTAGCGGGGAATTCAATGAGCAGTTCTTC
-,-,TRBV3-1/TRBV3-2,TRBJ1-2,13,CASSQGTAYGYTF,TGTGCCAGCAGCCAAGGGACAGCCTATGGCTACACCTTC
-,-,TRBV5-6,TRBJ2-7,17,CASSLGRGGHPHYEQYF,TGTGCCAGCAGCTTGGGCAGGGGCGGACACCCCCACTACGAGCAGTACTTC
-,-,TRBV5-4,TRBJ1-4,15,CASSLETASNEKLFF,TGTGCCAGCAGCTTGGAGACAGCTTCAAATGAAAAACTGTTTTTT
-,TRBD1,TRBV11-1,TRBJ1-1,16,CASSSRQGAPNTEAFF,TGTGCCAGCAGCTCAAGACAGGGGGCGCCGAACACTGAAGCTTTCTTT
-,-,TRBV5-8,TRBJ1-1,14,CASSTTGTSKKAFF,TGTGCCAGCAGTACTACCGGGACATCCAAAAAAGCTTTCTTT
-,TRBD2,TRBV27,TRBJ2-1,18,CASSQVTSGRGPYNEQFF,TGTGCCAGCAGTCAAGTGACTAGCGGGAGGGGGCCCTACAATGAGCAGTTCTTC
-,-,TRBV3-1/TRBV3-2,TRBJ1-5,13,CASSQSGGGPQHF,TGTGCCAGCAGCCAAAGTGGGGGCGGGCCCCAGCATTTT
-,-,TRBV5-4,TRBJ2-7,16,CASSRGTPGQSYEQYF,TGTGCCAGCAGCAGGGGGACCCCGGGACAATCCTACGAGCAGTACTTC
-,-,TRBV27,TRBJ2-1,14,CASSFQRSYNEQFF,TGTGCCAGCAGTTTCCAACGTTCCTACAATGAGCAGTTCTTC
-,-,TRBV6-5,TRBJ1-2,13,CASSSQGSYGYTF,TGTGCCAGCAGTTCCCAGGGGAGCTATGGCTACACCTTC
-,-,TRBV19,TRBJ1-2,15,CASSTGTENNYGYTF,TGTGCCAGTAGTACCGGGACGGAAAATAACTATGGCTACACCTTC
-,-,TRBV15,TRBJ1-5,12,CATDAGNQPQHF,TGTGCCACCGACGCGGGAAATCAGCCCCAGCATTTT
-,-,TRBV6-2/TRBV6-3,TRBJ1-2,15,CASSYSPGVSYGYTF,TGTGCCAGCAGTTACTCTCCTGGGGTCTCCTATGGCTACACCTTC
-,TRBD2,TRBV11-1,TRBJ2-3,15,CASSSTSGDTDTQYF,TGTGCCAGCAGCTCGACTAGCGGTGACACAGATACGCAGTATTTT
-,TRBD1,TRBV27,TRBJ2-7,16,CANTPHFRTGGYEQYF,TGTGCCAACACGCCACACTTCCGGACAGGGGGTTACGAGCAGTACTTC
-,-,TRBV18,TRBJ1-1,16,CASSPLKGEYVTEAFF,TGTGCCAGCTCACCATTGAAGGGTGAATATGTCACTGAAGCTTTCTTT